These T cell receptor beta chains were read from a single sample in a study of blood T cell repertoires in COVID-19. Clones were read by immunoSEQ multiplex PCR, and TCRdb kept only the in-frame ones, dropping some. The repertoire consists of approximately 220,000 clones, with 82% occurring once and the leading ten covering approximately 4.5%. The sequenced sample consisted of peripheral blood. Every receptor here comes from a woman in her seventies with acute or convalescent COVID-19. Each CDR3 is given with its conserved first and last residue. The D gene is left open where the match is weak. Part of the rows lack a size; the others show once, few, many or a class for expanded clones.

TRBJ1-2	NA	NA	TRBV19	12	TGTGCCAGTAGTATAGCCCGGGAAGGCTACACCTTC	CASSIAREGYTF
TRBJ1-3	NA	NA	TRBV3-1/TRBV3-2	15	TGTGCCAGCAGCCGCGGGACTGATCTGAGGAACACCATATATTTT	CASSRGTDLRNTIYF
TRBJ2-3	NA	NA	TRBV11-3	13	TGTGCCAGCAGCCCCGACAGAACAGATACGCAGTATTTT	CASSPDRTDTQYF
TRBJ2-1	TRBD1	once	TRBV11-2	17	TGTGCCAGCAGTCCCGGCTTCAGACAGGGGTCCTACAATGAGCAGTTCTTC	CASSPGFRQGSYNEQFF
TRBJ1-6	NA	NA	TRBV4-1	15	TGCGCCAGCAGCCAACCCCTGCAGGGGCTTTCACCCCTCCACTTT	CASSQPLQGLSPLHF
TRBJ2-2	NA	few	TRBV24-1	14	TGTGCCACCAGTACAGGGTGGAACACCGGGGAGCTGTTTTTT	CATSTGWNTGELFF
TRBJ1-3	NA	once	TRBV10-1	14	TGCGCCAGCAGTGATGGCACCTCTGGAAACACCATATATTTT	CASSDGTSGNTIYF
TRBJ1-2	NA	NA	TRBV7-9	15	TGTGCCAGCAGCCTTCATGACGGTGGCGCGGGAGGCTACACCTTC	CASSLHDGGAGGYTF
TRBJ1-3	TRBD1	NA	TRBV7-9	15	TGTGCCAGCAGCTTGTCCAGGGGGTCTGGAAACACCATATATTTT	CASSLSRGSGNTIYF
TRBJ2-2	NA	NA	TRBV5-6	15	TGTGCCAGCAGCTTGGGCCCCCCGGGCACCGGGGAGCTGTTTTTT	CASSLGPPGTGELFF
TRBJ1-5	TRBD1	few	TRBV2	17	TGTGCCAGCAGTGTGGACAGGGCTGGTATTGGCAATCAGCCCCAGCATTTT	CASSVDRAGIGNQPQHF
TRBJ2-2	TRBD1	NA	TRBV14	14	TGTGCCAGCAGCCGACAGGGGCGGGGCGGGGAGCTGTTTTTT	CASSRQGRGGELFF
TRBJ1-1	NA	NA	TRBV6-6	14	TGTGCCAGCCGGCGGGCAGAAATGAACACTGAAGCTTTCTTT	CASRRAEMNTEAFF
TRBJ1-5	NA	NA	TRBV9	15	TGTGCCAGCAGCGTAGATGGAAGGGGGAATCAGCCCCAGCATTTT	CASSVDGRGNQPQHF
TRBJ1-1	NA	NA	TRBV28	13	TGTGCCAGCATAGAGAGGCCGAACACTGAAGCTTTCTTT	CASIERPNTEAFF
TRBJ2-1	TRBD1	once	TRBV5-4	15	TGTGCCAGCAGCCAACAGGGGGGTTTAGCTAATGAGCAGTTCTTC	CASSQQGGLANEQFF
TRBJ2-3	TRBD2	NA	TRBV7-9	16	TGTGCCAGCAGTTATAGGCTAGCGGGGAGCACAGATACGCAGTATTTT	CASSYRLAGSTDTQYF
TRBJ1-2	NA	once	TRBV28	13	TGTGCCAGCAGCCCCCCGGCTAACTATGGCTACACCTTC	CASSPPANYGYTF
TRBJ1-6	TRBD1	NA	TRBV7-2	15	TGTGCCAGCAGCTTTGGACAGGGGCCAAGTTCACCCCTCCACTTT	CASSFGQGPSSPLHF
TRBJ1-1	NA	few	TRBV25-1	12	TGTGCCAGCAGTGAAGGTTACAGGGCCGCTTTCTTT	CASSEGYRAAFF
TRBJ1-3	NA	NA	TRBV6-6	13	TGTGCCAGCAGCCCGATAGCTGAAAACACCATATATTTT	CASSPIAENTIYF
TRBJ1-2	NA	NA	TRBV6-5	13	TGTGCCAGCAGGGTCTGGGGCGCCTATGGCTACACCTTC	CASRVWGAYGYTF
TRBJ1-4	NA	NA	TRBV2	15	TGTGCCAGCAGTCAATCAGGGTCAACTAATGAAAAACTGTTTTTT	CASSQSGSTNEKLFF
TRBJ1-6	TRBD1	NA	TRBV28	15	TGTGCCAGCAGCGAATTGGGACAGGGTAATTCACCCCTCCACTTT	CASSELGQGNSPLHF
TRBJ1-1	NA	NA	TRBV5-5	16	TGTGCCAGCAGCTTTAAGGAGGGGAACCTTAACACTGAAGCTTTCTTT	CASSFKEGNLNTEAFF
TRBJ1-5	NA	NA	TRBV5-1	15	TGCGCCAGCAGCCAGGGACACGGGCCCAATCAGCCCCAGCATTTT	CASSQGHGPNQPQHF
TRBJ1-1	TRBD1	NA	TRBV7-8	15	TGTGCCAGCAGTCCTCAGGGGGCTGTGCACACTGAAGCTTTCTTT	CASSPQGAVHTEAFF
TRBJ2-2	TRBD2	NA	TRBV19	15	TGTGCCAGTAGTCCGCCTAGCGGGGGGGCCGGGGAGCTGTTTTTT	CASSPPSGGAGELFF
TRBJ1-1	TRBD1	NA	TRBV5-6	14	TGTGCCAGCAGCGAGGGACAGACGAACACTGAAGCTTTCTTT	CASSEGQTNTEAFF
TRBJ1-5	NA	NA	TRBV18	13	TGTGCCAGCTCACCAACGGACTATCAGCCCCAGCATTTT	CASSPTDYQPQHF
TRBJ1-2	TRBD1	NA	TRBV2	14	TGTGCCAGCAGTGAAGCGAGGGGACAGGCTGGCTACACCTTC	CASSEARGQAGYTF